Shown below are 9 T cell receptor beta chains from a single sample sequenced in a study of blood T cell repertoires in COVID-19. Sequencing used immunoSEQ multiplex PCR; TCRdb keeps in-frame clones, though not all of them. The sample has 26,000 or so clones, around 92% seen once; the top ten hold 2.8%. The specimen was peripheral blood. The receptors here all came from a human donor in a cohort sampled during active COVID-19.

V gene TRBV3-1 (or the pseudogene TRBV3-2) combines with J gene TRBJ2-3, with D possibly matching TRBD1 (6 bases). Per germline, CDR1 LGHDT and CDR2 YNNKEL (reference sequence). The CDR3 contains 13 residues. The V end was cut by 1 base, the J end by 6 bases, with 8 bases between. The CDR3 loop is CASSQGRGDTQYF. The CDR3 nucleotides read TGTGCCAGCAGCCAAGGTAGGGGGGATACGCAGTATTTT.

The chain recombines TRBV5-1 with TRBJ2-1; 8 bases line up with TRBD2. Losses at the gene ends were 10 bases for V and 8 bases for J; bases not matched to a gene: 17. Germline V gives CDR1 SGHRS, CDR2 YFSETQ. The CDR3 length is 15 residues. The CDR3 sequence is CAGDERERGPDEQFF. The CDR3 nucleotides are TGCGCCGGGGACGAGCGAGAGCGGGGGCCCGATGAGCAGTTCTTC.

The CDR3 protein is CASSPPVARTEAFF. In nucleotides, the CDR3 is TGTGCCAGCAGCCCCCCAGTGGCGAGGACTGAAGCTTTCTTT. The rearrangement joins TRBV6-6 to TRBJ1-1; D uncertain. CDR3 length: 14 amino acids. Germline CDR1 reads MNHNY; CDR2 reads SVGAGI (reference sequence). V lost 6 bases and J 5 bases, leaving 16 bases between the germline ends.

The chain is built from TRBV29-1 and TRBJ2-1; 7 nucleotides agree with TRBD1. This CDR3 spans 14 amino acids. Germline V gene sequence: CDR1 SQVTM, CDR2 ANQGSEA. J was trimmed by 2 bases and V by 7 bases; bases with no gene match: 8. This chain's CDR3 is CSAPPQGAYNEQFF. The DNA of the CDR3 is TGCAGCGCTCCCCCCCAGGGGGCCTACAATGAGCAGTTCTTC.

This clone appeared once. The chain recombines TRBV2 with TRBJ1-2; 7 bases align to TRBD1. CDR3 length: 14 residues. Losses at the gene ends were 5 bases for V and 6 bases for J; bases not matched to a gene: 9. CDR1 and CDR2 (germline): SNHLY, FYNNEI. The CDR3 DNA sequence: TGTGCCAGCAGTCGACGTGGGCAGGGGGATGGCTACACCTTC. Its protein product is CASSRRGQGDGYTF.

This rearrangement joins TRBV25-1 to TRBJ1-3; TRBD1 matches 7 bases. Germline trimming cut 4 bases from V and 0 bases from J; bases unmatched to any gene: 3. Germline loops: CDR1 MGHDK, CDR2 SYGVNS. The CDR3 sequence is 15 residues long. The CDR3, as DNA: TGTGCCAGCAGTGCCAGGACAGGCTCTGGAAACACCATATATTTT. Translation gives CASSARTGSGNTIYF.

This clone was observed a single time. This rearrangement joins TRBV11-2 to TRBJ1-1, with D uncertain. The CDR3 totals 13 residues. V lost 1 base, J lost 1 base, and 4 bases lay in between. Germline V gives CDR1 SGHAT, CDR2 FQNNGV. The CDR3 spells CASSLGANTEAFF. The CDR3 DNA is TGTGCCAGCAGCTTAGGCGCGAACACTGAAGCTTTCTTT.

The chain has TRBV21-1 and TRBJ2-1; TRBD1, the table's D call, was not compared with the DNA. TRBV21-1 is described as a pseudogene. CDR3 length: 15 residues. The CDR3 loop reads CASSKVGTDYNEQFF. CDR3 DNA: TGTGCCAGCAGCAAAGTAGGGACAGACTACAATGAGCAGTTCTTC.

The genes are TRBV5-1 and TRBJ1-1; 10 nucleotides align to TRBD1. V lost 0 bases, J lost 0 bases, and 8 bases stayed unmatched. The CDR3 runs 18 residues. Germline CDR1 is SGHRS and CDR2 is YFSETQ. The DNA of the CDR3 is TGCGCCAGCAGCTTGGCTGGGGACAGGGGACGGGTGAACACTGAAGCTTTCTTT. Residues: CASSLAGDRGRVNTEAFF.